The 18 T cell receptor beta chains given below trace back to one sample, sequenced in a study of blood T cells in healthy people across ages. A sample-barcoded 5' primer and a J-beta primer mix were used in a second PCR of about 6 to 11 cycles. One entry per CDR3 protein results from TCRdb running MiXCR on the 5' RACE reads. The sample holds hundreds of thousands of distinct CDR3 sequences, nearly 60% seen once. The sequenced material came from blood. The source is a man aged 30 to 39 in good health.

The chain employs TRBV20-1 and TRBJ1-2, with a weak D call TRBD1 (5 bases). CDR3 length: 13 residues. Trimming pared 0 bases from V and 6 bases from J, leaving 11 bases between. Germline CDR1 reads DFQATT; CDR2 reads SNEGSKA (reference sequence). CDR3 bases: TGCAGTGCTAGAGATTGGGACTGGGATGGCTACACCTTC. This sequence encodes CSARDWDWDGYTF.

The chain combines TRBV7-2 with TRBJ1-1, with a weak D call TRBD1 (5 bases). Trimming took off 0 bases at V and 11 bases at J, with 16 bases between the two ends. CDR1 and CDR2 (germline): SGHTA, FQGNSA. CDR3 length: 14 amino acids. In DNA form, the CDR3 reads TGTGCCAGCAGCTTAGCTCGGACCCCGGGGGGGGCTTTCTTT. It codes for CASSLARTPGGAFF.

The V and J genes are TRBV12-3 or TRBV12-4 and TRBJ2-4; weak D call: TRBD1 (5 bases). The length of the CDR3 is 14 residues. V lost 2 bases and J 2 bases, leaving 7 bases between the germline ends. CDR3 nucleotides: TGTGCCAGCAGTTTACAGGGAACCAAAAACATTCAGTACTTC. It is translated as CASSLQGTKNIQYF.

There are many counts of this clonotype. The genes are TRBV20-1 and TRBJ2-7, with 9 bases fitting TRBD2. Germline V CDR1 and CDR2: DFQATT, SNEGSKA (reference sequence). CDR3 size: 14 residues. V lost 6 bases, J lost 1 base, and 7 bases stayed unmatched. The CDR3 DNA follows: TGCAGTGCGGTTAGCGGGAGCCAATCCTACGAGCAGTACTTC. Translating it yields CSAVSGSQSYEQYF.

The table lists this clonotype with a few counts. This chain connects TRBV29-1 to TRBJ1-4, with a weak D call TRBD1 (6 bases). The CDR3 runs 15 residues. V dropped 6 bases and J dropped 7 bases, with 21 bases sitting between them. Germline V gene data show CDR1 as SQVTM and CDR2 as ANQGSEA. For the CDR3, the DNA is TGCAGCGTCCGGGGGCCGGCGGGGATAGGTGAAAAACTGTTTTTT. Its translation: CSVRGPAGIGEKLFF.

This chain uses TRBV12-3 or TRBV12-4 with TRBJ2-1; D assignment may be TRBD1 or TRBD2 (5 bases each). Trimming took off 0 bases at V and 7 bases at J, with 13 bases between the two ends. This CDR3 spans 15 amino acids. This CDR3 is CASSLAGPTSNEQFF. In nucleotides, the CDR3 is TGTGCCAGCAGTTTAGCGGGACCGACCTCGAATGAGCAGTTCTTC.

The V and J genes are TRBV5-1 and TRBJ2-7; D is unresolved. Trimming pared 0 bases from V and 0 bases from J, leaving 10 bases between. The CDR3 runs 15 residues. The germline CDR1 and CDR2 sequences are SGHRS and YFSETQ. The CDR3 is CASSLALKSSYEQYF. For the CDR3, the DNA is TGCGCCAGCAGCTTGGCCTTGAAGAGCTCCTACGAGCAGTACTTC.

This clonotype was recorded only once. This sequence joins TRBV7-2 and TRBJ2-1; maybe TRBD2 (6 bases). The CDR3 extends over 17 amino acids. Germline lookup yields CDR1 SGHTA and CDR2 FQGNSA. Trimming cost V 0 bases and J 10 bases, with 22 bases left between them. Written as DNA, the CDR3 is TGTGCCAGCAGCTTAGCGGTTTTGCGGGGACGATCCTACGAGCAGTTCTTC. Translating gives CASSLAVLRGRSYEQFF.

This clonotype was counted a few times. The chain is built from TRBV6-2 or TRBV6-3 and TRBJ2-7; D is ambiguous. The CDR3 has 14 residues. V gave up 2 bases and J gave up 4 bases, with 12 bases separating them. Germline values: CDR1 MNHEY, CDR2 SVGEGT. The CDR3: CASSYPQMAYEQYF. The CDR3 coding sequence is TGTGCCAGCAGTTACCCTCAGATGGCGTACGAGCAGTACTTC.

This clonotype has more than one count but fewer than ten. The V and J genes are TRBV7-9 and TRBJ1-1, with D unclear. V gave up 2 bases and J gave up 8 bases, with 12 bases separating them. The CDR3 contains 13 residues. CDR1 SEHNR and CDR2 FQNEAQ come from the germline V gene (reference sequence). The CDR3: CASSLRQGGEAFF. The DNA of the CDR3 is TGTGCCAGCAGCTTACGACAAGGTGGAGAAGCTTTCTTT.

The genes are TRBV20-1 and TRBJ2-1, with D maybe TRBD2 (6 bases). Per germline, CDR1 DFQATT and CDR2 SNEGSKA (reference sequence). The CDR3 has 12 amino acids. V gave up 5 bases and J gave up 6 bases, with 11 bases separating them. In DNA, the CDR3 is TGCAGTGCTTTCCAGGGACTCAATGAGCAGTTCTTC. Translated, it gives CSAFQGLNEQFF.

The rearrangement joins TRBV5-1 to TRBJ1-1; D is possibly TRBD1 (5 bases). Trimming pared 4 bases from V and 4 bases from J, leaving 14 bases between. Germline loops: CDR1 SGHRS, CDR2 YFSETQ. The CDR3 length is 14 residues. The CDR3 spells CASSPVLRVTEAFF. For the CDR3, the DNA is TGCGCCAGCAGCCCAGTTCTCAGGGTCACTGAAGCTTTCTTT.

The genes are TRBV29-1 and TRBJ2-7, with TRBD1 matching 9 bases. This CDR3 has 13 residues. Germline trimming cut 4 bases from V and 4 bases from J; bases unmatched to any gene: 5. Germline V gene lookup returns CDR1 SQVTM and CDR2 ANQGSEA. The CDR3 bases are TGCAGCGTTGTGACAGGGGGGATGTACGAGCAGTACTTC. Translating gives CSVVTGGMYEQYF.

The chain combines TRBV29-1 with TRBJ2-2; 12 nucleotides agree with TRBD1. CDR1 SQVTM and CDR2 ANQGSEA come from the germline V gene. Losses at the gene ends were 1 base for V and 8 bases for J; bases not matched to a gene: 5. The CDR3 has 15 residues. The CDR3 protein is CSVEAGTGGTGELFF. The CDR3 DNA follows: TGCAGCGTTGAAGCCGGGACAGGGGGCACAGGGGAGCTGTTTTTT.

The chain carries TRBV12-3 or TRBV12-4 and TRBJ1-2, with unresolved D. The CDR3 length is 12 residues. Trimming shortened V by 3 bases and J by 6 bases, and 8 bases separated the two germline ends. CDR3 nucleotides: TGTGCCAGCAGTTTCAAGGGAGATGGCTACACCTTC. Translation gives CASSFKGDGYTF.

The V and J genes are TRBV29-1 and TRBJ2-3; D gene uncertain. The germline gives CDR1 SQVTM, CDR2 ANQGSEA. This CDR3 has 12 amino acids. Trimming cost V 3 bases and J 2 bases, with 6 bases left between them. The CDR3 bases are TGCAGCGTTGACACGGACACAGATACGCAGTATTTT. Its translation is CSVDTDTDTQYF.

CDR3 sequence: CASSLLWRLARETQYF. The CDR3, as DNA: TGTGCCAGCAGCTTACTATGGCGGCTAGCGAGGGAGACCCAGTACTTC. This chain links TRBV7-2 with TRBJ2-7, with a possible D match to TRBD2 (6 bases). The J call may not be correct, given that the DNA end is closer to TRBJ2-5. Germline assignment: CDR1 SGHTA and CDR2 FQGNSA. CDR3 length equals 16 residues.

With regard to this clonotype: No DNA is shown, since the ends of the CDR3 on it are uncertain; the CDR3 is the one TCRdb lists. This chain uses TRBV27 with TRBJ2-1; whether TRBD1, the table's D call, matches the DNA was not checked. CDR1 and CDR2 (germline): MNHEY, SMNVEV (reference sequence). Both ends counted, the CDR3 spans 14 residues. The chain's CDR3 is CASSLERERGEQFF.